The 12 T cell receptor beta chains reported below all come from one sample, sequenced in a study of CD8+ T cells in alopecia areata. cDNA serving as the sequencing template came from extracted, reverse transcribed RNA. TCRdb keeps only in-frame clones here, not all; method: immunoSEQ multiplex PCR. The sample includes about 88,000 clones, roughly 40% of them seen just once. Treatment defined: oral pan-JAK inhibitor, 5-10 mg twice daily. The material was CD8+ T cells sorted from blood, obtained at week 24, from a patient treated with tofacitinib. These receptors all stem from a human donor with alopecia areata.

This clone was picked up a small number of times. The rearrangement links TRBV19 to TRBJ2-2; D is possibly TRBD2 (6 bases). The CDR3 is 16 amino acids. Germline CDR1 LNHDA, CDR2 SQIVND (reference sequence). V dropped 1 base and J dropped 6 bases, with 15 bases sitting between them. The CDR3 DNA sequence: TGTGCCAGTAGTATAGTTGCAGGGACTTTCCCCGGGGAGCTGTTTTTT. This encodes CASSIVAGTFPGELFF.

The table lists this clone with a few counts. The J gene is TRBJ2-7, the V gene TRBV23-1, with TRBD2 identical over 7 bases. TRBV23-1 is filed as an ORF, its function uncertain. The CDR3 has 16 amino acids. Unmatched junction bases numbered 5, after V lost 0 bases and J lost 0 bases. The CDR3: CASSQSYREDSYEQYF. CDR3 in DNA: TGCGCCAGCAGTCAATCTTACCGGGAGGACTCCTACGAGCAGTACTTC.

V and J are TRBV7-2 and TRBJ2-7, with D perhaps TRBD2 (6 bases). V lost 5 bases and J lost 2, with 16 bases in between. There are 15 residues in the CDR3. The germline V gene has CDR1 SGHTA and CDR2 FQGNSA. The CDR3 loop reads CASSNSGSPAYEQYF. CDR3 nucleotide sequence: TGTGCCAGCAGCAACTCCGGGAGTCCCGCCTACGAGCAGTACTTC.

V is TRBV5-1 and J is TRBJ2-1; no firm D call. This CDR3 is built from 14 residues. Germline-derived CDR1 and CDR2 are SGHRS and YFSETQ. V lost 2 bases and J lost 6, with 12 bases in between. The CDR3 DNA reads as TGCGCCAGCAGCTTTGAGAACCCCCTCAATGAGCAGTTCTTC. Protein product: CASSFENPLNEQFF.

This clone was seen more than once but under ten times. V and J are TRBV13 and TRBJ2-1; D gene uncertain. V was shortened by 0 bases and J by 8 bases, with 2 bases between the two germline ends. CDR3 length: 11 residues. Germline CDR1 PRHDT, CDR2 FYEKMQ (reference sequence). CDR3 DNA sequence: TGTGCCAGCAGCTTAGGTGATGAGCAGTTCTTC. Protein: CASSLGDEQFF.

This chain connects TRBV27 to TRBJ2-7, with a possible D match to TRBD2 (6 bases). The V gene lost 4 bases and the J gene lost 6 bases, with 19 bases spanning the gap. The CDR3 spans 15 residues. Germline V gene data show CDR1 as MNHEY and CDR2 as SMNVEV (reference sequence). In DNA form, the CDR3 reads TGTGCCAGCAGTTACGGCCGGGGAGGACTACTCGAGCAGTACTTC. Its protein product is CASSYGRGGLLEQYF.

The V call is TRBV9, the J call TRBJ2-3, with D possibly matching TRBD1 (5 bases). Trimming removed 5 bases at V and 0 bases at J, with 13 bases between. Germline CDR1 and CDR2: SGDLS and YYNGEE. There are 15 residues in the CDR3. CDR3 amino acids: CASSQGAASTDTQYF. The CDR3 bases are TGTGCCAGCAGTCAAGGGGCCGCTAGCACAGATACGCAGTATTTT.

This clone was observed a few times. This chain connects TRBV9 to TRBJ2-2; no firm D call. Trimming stripped 0 bases from V and 8 bases from J, with 5 bases between. The CDR3 loop spans 12 amino acids. The germline gives CDR1 SGDLS, CDR2 YYNGEE. CDR3 sequence (DNA): TGTGCCAGCAGCGTAGACGAAGGGGAGCTGTTTTTT. Protein: CASSVDEGELFF.

This clone showed up many times. The chain carries TRBV7-8 and TRBJ2-7; D is undetermined. CDR3 size: 11 residues. Germline V CDR1 and CDR2: SGHVS, FQNEAQ. V shed 5 bases and J shed 0 bases, with 2 bases lying between them. The CDR3, as DNA: TGTGCCAGCAGCCCCTCCTACGAGCAGTACTTC. Its protein product is CASSPSYEQYF. The full variable domain, in which reference TRBV7-8 and TRBJ2-7 provide the parts outside the CDR3, is GAGVSQSPRYKVAKRGQDVALRCDPISGHVSLFWYQQALGQGPEFLTYFQNEAQLDKSGLPSDRFFAERPEGSVSTLKIQRTQQEDSAVYLCASSPSYEQYFGPGTRLTVT.

The chain couples TRBV6-5 to TRBJ2-5, with D possibly matching TRBD1 (6 bases). Trimming took 0 bases from V and 2 from J, leaving 13 bases between them. Germline V gene sequence: CDR1 MNHEY, CDR2 SVGAGI. The CDR3 runs 16 residues. CDR3 coding DNA: TGTGCCAGCAGTTACTCCCCGGGACATCGGCAAGAGACCCAGTACTTC. Its protein product is CASSYSPGHRQETQYF.

This chain connects TRBV6-1 to TRBJ2-3; D not resolved. Germline V gene sequence: CDR1 MNHNS, CDR2 SASEGT. The CDR3 runs to 14 residues. V shed 3 bases and J shed 6 bases, with 13 bases lying between them. The CDR3 spells CASSDRTNSDTQYF. The DNA for the CDR3 is TGTGCCAGCAGTGATAGAACTAATTCGGATACGCAGTATTTT.

The chain combines TRBV30 with TRBJ1-4; D is perhaps TRBD1 (5 bases). The CDR3 has 14 residues. Germline lookup yields CDR1 GTSNPN and CDR2 SVGIG (reference sequence). The ends were cut back, 2 bases at V and 6 bases at J, with 13 bases in the middle. Here the CDR3 reads CAWSPGGGDEKLFF. The CDR3 coding sequence is TGTGCCTGGAGTCCTGGGGGAGGAGATGAAAAACTGTTTTTT.